Listed below are T cell receptor beta chains from one sample, sequenced in a study of CD8 T cells in ankylosing spondylitis. A single record per CDR3 protein comes from TCRdb applying MiXCR to the 5' RACE reads. The sample comprises approximately 550,000 distinct CDR3 sequences, 12% of which are singletons, and under 7.5% rests with the top ten. Sequenced input: blood, either unsorted or a sorted T cell fraction (not recorded which). Receptor source: a male donor with ankylosing spondylitis. The CDR3 runs from the conserved cysteine through the conserved F or W. D genes are given only for firm matches. Not every row has a clone size; where given, it reads once, few, many or a size class.

>TRBV7-9|TRBJ1-1|-|few
TGTGCCAGCAGCTTAGGCGGGGAAGGCGAAGCTTTCTTT
CASSLGGEGEAFF
>TRBV7-2|TRBJ2-3|-|few
TGTGCCAGCAGCTTACGCGGGGCACATCTGGATACGCAGTATTTT
CASSLRGAHLDTQYF
>TRBV9|TRBJ2-1|-|-
TGTGCCAGCAGCGCAGGGGTCGACTACAATGAGCAGTTCTTC
CASSAGVDYNEQFF
>TRBV6-4|TRBJ2-3|-|-
TGTGCCAGCAGTGCTGGCGCCAGAGGCTCAGATACGCAGTATTTT
CASSAGARGSDTQYF
>TRBV4-1|TRBJ1-2|TRBD1|few
TGCGCCAGCAGCCAAGATGTTGCACAGGGGGGACGTGGCTACACCTTC
CASSQDVAQGGRGYTF
>TRBV24-1|TRBJ1-2|-|-
TGTGCCACCAGTGATTTGGGGTACAGGCTATTCACAACTAACTATGGCTACACCTTC
CATSDLGYRLFTTNYGYTF
>TRBV5-1|TRBJ1-1|TRBD1|-
TGCGCCAGCAGCGAGTCGGGACAGCTCAACACTGAAGCTTTCTTT
CASSESGQLNTEAFF
>TRBV20-1|TRBJ2-7|-|few
TGCAGTGCTAGAGATCGTCGCTCGGAATCCTACGAGCAGTACTTC
CSARDRRSESYEQYF
>TRBV25-1|TRBJ2-7|-|-
TGTGCCAGCAGTGAAGCCGGGACCGTCTACGAGCAGTACTTC
CASSEAGTVYEQYF
>TRBV15|TRBJ1-2|-|-
TGTGCCACCAGCAGAGGAGAGCAGGAAAGCGATCGCTACACCTTC
CATSRGEQESDRYTF